A selection of T cell receptor beta chains follows, all from one sample in a study of CD8 T cell repertoires and HIV-1 epitope variants. The protocol was immunoSEQ multiplex PCR, while the TCRdb copy is restricted to in-frame clones and leaves out a portion. This sample yields about 5,000 clones, of which under 70% are seen a single time; 35% to 40% belongs to the top ten. For these TCRs, the target antigens are not known. What was sequenced was cultured CD8+ T cells derived from PBMCs. The receptors here all came from a male donor with HIV. Each CDR3 is given with its conserved first and last residue. A D gene is named only where the DNA matches it firmly. Clone size is not always given. Where it is, it says once, few, many or a class for expanded clones.

TRBV7-2	TRBJ2-2	TRBD2	.	TGTGCCAGCAGCTTAAACGGGGGGGCGGGCACCGGGGAGCTGTTTTTT	CASSLNGGAGTGELFF
TRBV6-5	TRBJ2-3	TRBD1	once	TGTGCCAGCAAACAACTACAGGGGGCTGGAGATACGCAGTATTTT	CASKQLQGAGDTQYF
TRBV15	TRBJ2-1	.	.	TGTGCCACCAGCTACCGGACCAATGAGCAGTTCTTC	CATSYRTNEQFF
TRBV11-3	TRBJ2-7	.	.	TGTGCCAGCCCTCCCAGGAATCACGAGCAGTACTTC	CASPPRNHEQYF
TRBV7-8	TRBJ2-1	.	.	TGTGCCAGCAGCTTCCTGGGTTCCTACAATGAGCAGTTCTTC	CASSFLGSYNEQFF
TRBV9	TRBJ2-3	TRBD1	few	TGTGCCAGCAGCGCCATACAGGGGCCTCCCTTCACAGATACGCAGTATTTT	CASSAIQGPPFTDTQYF
TRBV4-3	TRBJ1-2	.	.	TGCGCCAGCAGCCAAGAAACAGGGACCTATGGCTACACCTTC	CASSQETGTYGYTF
TRBV19	TRBJ1-5	TRBD1	.	TGTGCCAGTAGTCCCGGGACAGGGTACAATCAGCCCCAGCATTTT	CASSPGTGYNQPQHF
TRBV18	TRBJ2-1	TRBD2	.	TGTGCCAGCTCACCACCGGTAGCGGGAGGGTATGAGCAGTTCTTC	CASSPPVAGGYEQFF
TRBV6-4	TRBJ2-1	TRBD1	.	TGTGCCAGCAGTGTACAGGGGATTGGGTATCCCGATGAGCAGTTCTTC	CASSVQGIGYPDEQFF